This T cell receptor beta chain was retrieved from a study of CD8+CD57+ T cells in acquired aplastic anemia. CDR1 is SGHAT, CDR2 FQNNGV, per germline. The length of the CDR3 is 16 residues. TCR beta VDJ and CDR3 profiling used genomic DNA as template. Via MiXCR, TCRdb re-called the reads, giving one row per CDR3 protein. In the table there are 450,000 to 550,000 distinct CDR3 sequences, around 32% of which are singletons. Comments on this clonotype: Compared with germline, one end of the junction differs, possibly owing to a read error.

CD8+CD57+ cell expansion had been shown by flow cytometry in patients chosen for sequencing. This receptor was identified in a human donor with aplastic anemia. The chain couples TRBV11-2 to TRBJ2-3; 12 bases are a match to TRBD2. The source material was sorted CD4+, CD8+, or CD8+CD57+ T cells (not recorded which) from PBMCs. The CDR3 bases are TGTGCCAGCAGCCCGCGGACTAGCGGGGTCACAGATATGCAGTATTTT. Translation gives CASSPRTSGVTDMQYF.